Listed below are T cell receptor beta chains from one sample, sequenced in a study of T cell responses to AZD1222 COVID-19 vaccine. Measured with immunoSEQ multiplex PCR; TCRdb has only the in-frame clones, and not every one. The sample holds 55,000 to 90,000 clones; roughly 89% are singletons and the top ten take more than 8.5%. The sample consisted of peripheral blood, taken on day 0 of AZD1222 vaccination. The receptors were sampled from an adult in good health. CDR3s leave out the opening cysteine and the closing phenylalanine or tryptophan. Fields, in order: V gene, J gene, D gene, CDR3 protein. D genes are given only for firm matches.

TRBV7-2	TRBJ1-1	.	ASSLVGTPGMNTEAF
TRBV28	TRBJ1-4	.	ASSDSGYGEKLF
TRBV4-2	TRBJ1-5	TRBD1	ASSQDGGQTYQPQH
TRBV6-5	TRBJ2-7	.	ASSRTGRGEQY
TRBV28	TRBJ1-1	.	ATWTGRAEAF
TRBV7-2	TRBJ1-1	.	ASSVGGGLNTEAF
TRBV2	TRBJ2-5	.	ASSEQGGETQY
TRBV29-1	TRBJ1-2	TRBD1	SVDSPGQGFYGYT
TRBV5-4	TRBJ1-2	TRBD1	ASRLTGVGGYT
TRBV5-1	TRBJ1-1	TRBD1	ASSNGQGGTEAF
TRBV30	TRBJ1-1	TRBD1	AWSVLLGLFRGHTEAF
TRBV7-9	TRBJ1-4	.	ASSTTGPEKLF
TRBV4-2	TRBJ1-4	.	ASSQAQGGRSSELF
TRBV5-1	TRBJ2-1	TRBD2	ASSLSGGNYNEQF
TRBV19	TRBJ1-5	.	ASSSGQQNRPQH